The 21 T cell receptor beta chains below come from one sample, sequenced in a study of shared clonotypes between healthy human individuals. The method was immunoSEQ multiplex PCR; TCRdb's version includes in-frame clones alone and lacks a portion of them. The sample yields over 850,000 clones, 70% to 80% seen once. The sequenced sample consisted of memory CD4+ T cells from PBMCs. Subset reported: CD45RA-negative fraction. These receptors were obtained from a man younger than 35 in good health. Some clones in this sample may be carry-over from other donors' samples.

V and J are TRBV28 and TRBJ1-1; the match to TRBD1 covers 8 bases. The CDR3 is 16 residues long. Trimming took 5 bases from V and 4 from J; bases not matched to a gene: 12. Germline CDR1 reads MDHEN; CDR2 reads SYDVKM. The CDR3 spells CASSAWPDREITEAFF. The CDR3 DNA sequence: TGTGCCAGCAGTGCCTGGCCGGACAGGGAGATCACTGAAGCTTTCTTT.

The rearrangement uses TRBV5-1 and TRBJ1-2; D perhaps matches TRBD1 (5 bases). This CDR3 contains 13 residues. Trimming removed 5 bases from V and 2 bases from J, with 10 bases in between. Germline values: CDR1 SGHRS, CDR2 YFSETQ. The CDR3 DNA follows: TGCGCCAGCAGGCAACAGGAGAACTATGGCTACACCTTC. It codes for CASRQQENYGYTF.

J is TRBJ2-7 and V is TRBV28; no definite D call. The CDR3 spans 14 residues. CDR1 and CDR2 (germline): MDHEN, SYDVKM. The V end lost 4 bases, the J end lost 1 base, and 11 bases lay between the germline ends. The CDR3 region has the DNA TGTGCCAGCAGTTACGCCGACCGTTCCTACGAGCAGTACTTC. Translating gives CASSYADRSYEQYF.

The gene calls are TRBV4-2 and TRBJ2-4, with D possibly matching TRBD1 (6 bases). Germline CDR1 and CDR2: LGHNA and YNFKEQ. This CDR3 has 15 amino acids. Trimming removed 4 bases at V and 9 bases at J, with 19 bases between. The CDR3 sequence is CASSPFGREGGIQYF. The CDR3 DNA reads as TGTGCCAGCAGCCCCTTCGGCCGGGAAGGGGGCATTCAGTACTTC.

This clone was recorded a few times. This chain connects TRBV5-1 to TRBJ2-1; TRBD2 matches at 10 bases. V shed 3 bases, J shed 10 bases, and the junction held 10 bases outside the gene matches. Germline-derived CDR1 and CDR2 are SGHRS and YFSETQ. CDR3 length: 15 amino acids. The CDR3 nucleotides read TGCGCCAGCAGCTCCGGGACTAGCGCTTTTGGCGAGCAGTTCTTC. As protein: CASSSGTSAFGEQFF. The variable domain in full, completed from reference TRBV5-1 and TRBJ2-1, reads KAGVTQTPRYLIKTRGQQVTLSCSPISGHRSVSWYQQTPGQGLQFLFEYFSETQRNKGNFPGRFSGRQFSNSRSEMNVSTLELGDSALYLCASSSGTSAFGEQFFGPGTRLTVL.

CDR3 residues: CASGVSQETQYF. The CDR3 nucleotides read TGTGCCAGCGGCGTGAGCCAAGAGACCCAGTACTTC. The chain carries TRBV7-9 and TRBJ2-5; D uncertain. The V gene lost 8 bases and the J gene lost 1 base, with 8 bases spanning the gap. Germline V CDR1 and CDR2: SEHNR, FQNEAQ (reference sequence). The CDR3 sequence is 12 residues long.

This clone was seen once. This chain uses TRBV6-6 with TRBJ2-2; D possibly corresponds to TRBD1 (6 bases). Trimming took off 8 bases at V and 1 base at J, with 8 bases between the two ends. Germline V gene sequence: CDR1 MNHNY, CDR2 SVGAGI (reference sequence). This CDR3 region has 13 residues. CDR3: CASGTLNTGELFF. The DNA of the CDR3 is TGTGCCAGCGGGACATTGAACACCGGGGAGCTGTTTTTT.

This chain connects TRBV10-3 to TRBJ2-2; either TRBD1 or TRBD2 may supply D (7 bases each). Germline CDR1 and CDR2: ENHRY and SYGVKD. This CDR3 spans 15 amino acids. The V end was cut by 10 bases, the J end by 3 bases, with 18 bases between. As DNA, the CDR3 is TGTGCCACCAGGGTCGCAGGGGGGGACACCGGGGAGCTGTTTTTT. Translated, it gives CATRVAGGDTGELFF.

The J gene is TRBJ1-5, the V gene TRBV30; 8 nucleotides match TRBD1. In germline, CDR1 is GTSNPN, CDR2 SVGIG (reference sequence). The CDR3 sequence is 13 residues long. V dropped 6 bases and J dropped 5; count of bases not matched to a gene: 6. CDR3 residues: CACPGQGHQPQHF. CDR3 nucleotide sequence: TGTGCCTGTCCTGGACAGGGCCATCAGCCCCAGCATTTT.

In DNA, the CDR3 is TGTGCCAGCAGCCCCGGAGGTAGCGGGAGGGCCGGAGAGCAGTTCTTC. This gives the protein CASSPGGSGRAGEQFF. The chain employs TRBV7-3 and TRBJ2-1; 11 positions match TRBD2. The CDR3 consists of 16 residues. V trimming: 5 bases; J trimming: 10 bases; junction bases outside the gene matches: 13. Germline values: CDR1 SGHTA, CDR2 FQGTGA.

The CDR3 is CASSVSSQGTYGYTF. Here the CDR3 DNA reads TGTGCCAGCAGCGTGAGCTCGCAGGGAACATATGGCTACACCTTC. The chain uses TRBV9 and TRBJ1-2; D is perhaps TRBD1 (5 bases). V gave up 2 bases and J gave up 5 bases, with 16 bases separating them. In germline, CDR1 is SGDLS, CDR2 YYNGEE. The CDR3 runs 15 residues.

This clone was recorded a few times. This sequence joins TRBV28 and TRBJ1-5, with D possibly being TRBD1 (6 bases). CDR1 is MDHEN and CDR2 is SYDVKM in the germline V gene. Trimming shortened V by 4 bases and J by 4 bases, and 14 bases separated the two germline ends. CDR3 length equals 15 residues. The CDR3 bases are TGTGCCAGCAGTTCCTTCTCCGGACAGAATCAGCCCCAGCATTTT. It translates to CASSSFSGQNQPQHF.

This clone was recorded at least ten times. This sequence joins TRBV7-6 and TRBJ2-2, with unresolved D. V dropped 3 bases and J dropped 3 bases, with 8 bases sitting between them. CDR1 and CDR2 (germline): SGHVS, FNYEAQ. The CDR3 spans 14 residues. The DNA for the CDR3 is TGTGCCAGCAGCTTCGGGCCCCACACCGGGGAGCTGTTTTTT. It codes for CASSFGPHTGELFF.

The CDR3 protein is CATGGLAGKRHSNTGELFF. CDR3 in DNA: TGTGCCACAGGGGGACTAGCGGGTAAGAGACACTCGAACACCGGGGAGCTGTTTTTT. V and J are TRBV19 and TRBJ2-2; 12 bases match TRBD2. The CDR3 covers 19 residues. With 10 bases clipped from V and 0 bases from J, the junction kept 15 bases outside the gene matches. Germline V lookup: CDR1 LNHDA, CDR2 SQIVND (reference sequence).

The gene calls are TRBV12-5 and TRBJ1-2; D is unclear. This CDR3 has 13 residues. Trimming stripped 6 bases from V and 0 bases from J, with 8 bases between. The germline gives CDR1 LGHNT, CDR2 FRNRAP. CDR3 loop: CASGPTSNYGYTF. CDR3 nucleotide sequence: TGTGCTAGTGGACCGACATCTAACTATGGCTACACCTTC.

This clone was picked up a small number of times. The chain uses TRBV29-1 and TRBJ1-2; maybe TRBD1 (5 bases). The CDR3 covers 13 residues. V shed 3 bases and J shed 7 bases, with 15 bases lying between them. Germline loops: CDR1 SQVTM, CDR2 ANQGSEA. CDR3 in amino acids: CSVEIGGAGGYTF. Written as DNA, the CDR3 is TGCAGCGTTGAGATAGGCGGGGCGGGTGGCTACACCTTC.

The chain employs TRBV28 and TRBJ2-1, with D possibly TRBD1 on 5 matching bases. The germline CDR1 and CDR2 sequences are MDHEN and SYDVKM. Trimming pared 3 bases from V and 1 base from J, leaving 13 bases between. This CDR3 has 16 amino acids. Here the CDR3 DNA reads TGTGCCAGCAGTTTTTGGGTAGGGGTGTCCTACAATGAGCAGTTCTTC. Translating gives CASSFWVGVSYNEQFF.

The V gene is TRBV7-6, the J gene TRBJ2-3; 9 bases align to TRBD1. The junction had 3 bases not matched to a gene; V was cut back by 5 bases and J by 0 bases. Germline V CDR1 and CDR2: SGHVS, FNYEAQ. The CDR3 is made up of 15 amino acids. The CDR3 loop is CASSATGGSTDTQYF. Written as DNA, the CDR3 is TGTGCCAGCAGCGCGACAGGGGGAAGCACAGATACGCAGTATTTT.

Only one count was recorded for this clone. V is TRBV7-9 and J is TRBJ2-5; D possibly uses TRBD1 or TRBD2 (6 bases each). From germline, CDR1 is SEHNR and CDR2 FQNEAQ (reference sequence). The V and J ends lost 5 bases and 5 bases respectively, with 15 bases between them. The CDR3 loop spans 14 amino acids. CDR3 residues: CASSPRGGTETQYF. In DNA form, the CDR3 reads TGTGCCAGCAGCCCCAGAGGGGGGACGGAGACCCAGTACTTC.

Ten or more counts support this clone. The rearrangement links TRBV15 to TRBJ2-6; TRBD1 agrees at 9 bases. CDR1 LNHNV and CDR2 YYDKDF come from the germline V gene (reference sequence). The V and J ends lost 5 bases and 5 bases, in that order; junction bases with no gene match: 4. The CDR3 is 15 residues long. Here the CDR3 reads CATSVGTGRANVLTF. The CDR3, as DNA: TGTGCCACCAGCGTAGGGACAGGGAGGGCCAACGTCCTGACTTTC.

With respect to this clone: Other DNA sequences in this sample translate to the same CDR3. The V and J genes are TRBV2 and TRBJ1-1; D possibly corresponds to TRBD1 (5 bases). CDR3 length: 13 amino acids. Trimming took 2 bases from V and 1 from J, leaving 5 bases between them. Germline V lookup: CDR1 SNHLY, CDR2 FYNNEI. The CDR3 reads CASSEQGNTEAFF. The DNA for the CDR3 is TGTGCCAGCAGTGAACAGGGGAACACTGAAGCTTTCTTT.